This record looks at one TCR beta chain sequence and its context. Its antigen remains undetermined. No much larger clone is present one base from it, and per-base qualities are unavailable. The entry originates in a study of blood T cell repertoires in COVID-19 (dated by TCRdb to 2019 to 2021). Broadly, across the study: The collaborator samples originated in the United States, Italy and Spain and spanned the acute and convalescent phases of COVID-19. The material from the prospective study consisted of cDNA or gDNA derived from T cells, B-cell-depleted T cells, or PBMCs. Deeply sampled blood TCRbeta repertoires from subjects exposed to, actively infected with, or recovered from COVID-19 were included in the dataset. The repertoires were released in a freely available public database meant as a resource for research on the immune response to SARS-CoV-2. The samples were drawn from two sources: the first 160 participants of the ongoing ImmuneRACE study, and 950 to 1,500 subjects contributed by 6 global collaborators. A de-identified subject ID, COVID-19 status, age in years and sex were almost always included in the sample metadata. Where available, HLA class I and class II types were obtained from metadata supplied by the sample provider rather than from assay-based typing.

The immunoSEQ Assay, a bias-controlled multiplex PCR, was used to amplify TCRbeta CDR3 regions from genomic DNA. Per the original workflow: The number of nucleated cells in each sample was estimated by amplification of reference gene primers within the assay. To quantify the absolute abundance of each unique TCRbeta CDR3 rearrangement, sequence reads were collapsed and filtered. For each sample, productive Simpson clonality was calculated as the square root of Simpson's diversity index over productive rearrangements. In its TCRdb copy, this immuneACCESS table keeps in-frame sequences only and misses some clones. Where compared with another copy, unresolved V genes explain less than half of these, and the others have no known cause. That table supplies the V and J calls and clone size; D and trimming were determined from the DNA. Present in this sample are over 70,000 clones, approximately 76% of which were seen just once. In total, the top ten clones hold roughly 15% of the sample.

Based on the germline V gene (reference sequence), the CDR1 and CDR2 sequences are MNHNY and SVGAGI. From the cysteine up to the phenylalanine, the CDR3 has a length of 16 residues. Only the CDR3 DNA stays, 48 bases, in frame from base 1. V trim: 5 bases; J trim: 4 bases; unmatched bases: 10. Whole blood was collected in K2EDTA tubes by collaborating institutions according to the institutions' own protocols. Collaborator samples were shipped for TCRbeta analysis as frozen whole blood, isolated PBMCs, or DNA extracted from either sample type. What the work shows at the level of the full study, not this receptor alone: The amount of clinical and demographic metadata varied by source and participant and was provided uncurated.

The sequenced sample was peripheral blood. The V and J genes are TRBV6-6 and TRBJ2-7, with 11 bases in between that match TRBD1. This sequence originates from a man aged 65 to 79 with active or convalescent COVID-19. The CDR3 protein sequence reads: CASSNAGQGASYEQYF. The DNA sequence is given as TGTGCCAGCAGTAACGCCGGACAGGGGGCTTCATACGAGCAGTACTTC.